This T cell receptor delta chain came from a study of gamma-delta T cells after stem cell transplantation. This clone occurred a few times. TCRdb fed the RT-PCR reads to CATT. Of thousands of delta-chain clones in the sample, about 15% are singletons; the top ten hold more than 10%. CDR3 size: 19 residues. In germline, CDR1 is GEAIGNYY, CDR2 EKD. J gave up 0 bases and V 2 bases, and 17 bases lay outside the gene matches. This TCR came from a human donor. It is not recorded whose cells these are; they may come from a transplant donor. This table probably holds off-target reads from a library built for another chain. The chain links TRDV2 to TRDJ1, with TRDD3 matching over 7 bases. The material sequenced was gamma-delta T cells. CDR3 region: CACDRLMGDALPYTDKLIF. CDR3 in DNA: TGTGCCTGTGACAGGCTTATGGGGGACGCGTTACCCTACACCGATAAACTCATCTTT.